The clone carrying this T cell receptor (beta chain) was observed a handful of times. Authors' analysis steps: The authors estimated nucleated cell counts from reference gene primer amplification. Libraries were prepared by immunoSEQ multiplex PCR; TCRdb keeps only in-frame clonotypes and omits some of them. The V and J calls and the clone size are those of that table, but D and trimming were determined from the DNA. Of 75,000 to 95,000 clones in the sample, around 81% were seen once. The data derive from a study of blood T cell repertoires in COVID-19. Study overall: COVID-19 samples, acute and convalescent, were from the United States, Italy and Spain. Nucleic acid was either cDNA or gDNA, and it came from T cells, B-cell-depleted T cells, or PBMCs.

The germline gives CDR1 SGHNT, CDR2 YYREEE (reference sequence). V was pared by 2 bases and J by 5 bases, with 2 bases of the junction left unmatched. The CDR3 consists of 13 residues. Sequencing used peripheral blood. The clonotype comes from a man aged 55 to 69 with acute or convalescent COVID-19. The rearrangement uses TRBV5-4 and TRBJ1-2; 8 bases line up with TRBD1. DNA of the CDR3: TGTGCCAGCAGCTTACAGGGGGGTTATGGCTACACCTTC. Translation: CASSLQGGYGYTF. The complete variable domain, with remaining parts taken from reference TRBV5-4 and TRBJ1-2, reads ETGVTQSPTHLIKTRGQQVTLRCSSQSGHNTVSWYQQALGQGPQFIFQYYREEENGRGNFPPRFSGLQFPNYSSELNVNALELDDSALYLCASSLQGGYGYTFGSGTRLTVV.